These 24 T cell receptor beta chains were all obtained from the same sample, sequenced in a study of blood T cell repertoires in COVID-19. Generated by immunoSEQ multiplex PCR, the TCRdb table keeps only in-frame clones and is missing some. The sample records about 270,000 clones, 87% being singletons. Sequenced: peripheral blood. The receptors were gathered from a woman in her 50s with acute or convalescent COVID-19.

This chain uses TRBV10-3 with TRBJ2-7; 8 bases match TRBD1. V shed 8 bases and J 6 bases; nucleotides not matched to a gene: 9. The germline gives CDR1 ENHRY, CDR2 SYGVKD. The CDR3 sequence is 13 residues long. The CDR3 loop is CAIAATGAGEQYF. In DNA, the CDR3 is TGTGCCATCGCTGCGACAGGGGCCGGCGAGCAGTACTTC.

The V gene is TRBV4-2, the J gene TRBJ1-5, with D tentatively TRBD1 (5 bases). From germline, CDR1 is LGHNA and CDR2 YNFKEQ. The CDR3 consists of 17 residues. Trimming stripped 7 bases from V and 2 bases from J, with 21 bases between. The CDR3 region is CASMPSYGGAGNQPQHF. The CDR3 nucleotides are TGTGCCAGCATGCCAAGCTACGGGGGTGCGGGCAATCAGCCCCAGCATTTT.

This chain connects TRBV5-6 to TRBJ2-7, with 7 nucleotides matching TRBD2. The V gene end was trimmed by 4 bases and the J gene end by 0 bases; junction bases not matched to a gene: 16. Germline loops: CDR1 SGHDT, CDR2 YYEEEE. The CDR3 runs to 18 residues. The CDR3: CASSQQHERDRRSYEQYF. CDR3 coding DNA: TGTGCCAGCAGCCAACAACATGAGCGGGACCGCCGCTCCTACGAGCAGTACTTC.

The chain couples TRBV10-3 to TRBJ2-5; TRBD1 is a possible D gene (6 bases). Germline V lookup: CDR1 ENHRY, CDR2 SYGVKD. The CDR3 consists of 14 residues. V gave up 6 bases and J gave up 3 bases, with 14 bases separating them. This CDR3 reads CAIRPQGPEETQYF. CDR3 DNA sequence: TGTGCCATCAGACCACAGGGTCCTGAAGAGACCCAGTACTTC.

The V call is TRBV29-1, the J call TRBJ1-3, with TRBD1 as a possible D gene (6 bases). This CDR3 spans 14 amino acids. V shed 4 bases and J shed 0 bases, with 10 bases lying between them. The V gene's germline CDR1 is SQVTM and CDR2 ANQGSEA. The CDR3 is CSVARDTSGNTIYF. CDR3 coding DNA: TGCAGCGTTGCCCGGGACACCTCTGGAAACACCATATATTTT.

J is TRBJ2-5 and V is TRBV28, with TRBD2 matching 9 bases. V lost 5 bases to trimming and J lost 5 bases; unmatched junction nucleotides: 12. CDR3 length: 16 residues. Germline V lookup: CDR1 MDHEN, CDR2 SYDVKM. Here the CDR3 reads CASSLGQLAGAETQYF. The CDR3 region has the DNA TGTGCCAGCAGTCTGGGACAGTTAGCGGGGGCGGAGACCCAGTACTTC.

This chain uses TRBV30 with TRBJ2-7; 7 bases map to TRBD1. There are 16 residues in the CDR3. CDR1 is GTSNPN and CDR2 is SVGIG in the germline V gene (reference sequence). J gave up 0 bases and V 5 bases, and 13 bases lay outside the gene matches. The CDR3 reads CAWHPTTGFGSYEQYF. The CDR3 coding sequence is TGTGCCTGGCACCCGACGACAGGGTTCGGCTCCTACGAGCAGTACTTC.

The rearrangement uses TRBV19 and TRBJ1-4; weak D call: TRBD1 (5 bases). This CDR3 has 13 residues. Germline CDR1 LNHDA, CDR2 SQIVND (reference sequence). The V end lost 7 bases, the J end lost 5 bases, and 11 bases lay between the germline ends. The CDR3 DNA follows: TGTGCCAGTATGAAGGGGCCCAATGAAAAACTGTTTTTT. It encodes CASMKGPNEKLFF.

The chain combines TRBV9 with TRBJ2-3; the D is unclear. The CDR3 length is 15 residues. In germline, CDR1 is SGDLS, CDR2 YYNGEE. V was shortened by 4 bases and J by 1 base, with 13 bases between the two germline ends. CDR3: CASSPTLVGTDTQYF. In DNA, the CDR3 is TGTGCCAGCAGCCCCACCCTCGTAGGCACAGATACGCAGTATTTT. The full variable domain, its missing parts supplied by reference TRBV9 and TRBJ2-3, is DSGVTQTPKHLITATGQRVTLRCSPRSGDLSVYWYQQSLDQGLQFLIQYYNGEERAKGNILERFSAQQFPDLHSELNLSSLELGDSALYFCASSPTLVGTDTQYFGPGTRLTVL.

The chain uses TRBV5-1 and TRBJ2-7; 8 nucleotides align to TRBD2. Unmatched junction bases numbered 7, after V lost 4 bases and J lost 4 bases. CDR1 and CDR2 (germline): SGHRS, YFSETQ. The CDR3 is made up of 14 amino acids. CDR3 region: CASSRDSGTYEQYF. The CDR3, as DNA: TGCGCCAGCAGCCGGGATAGCGGGACGTACGAGCAGTACTTC.

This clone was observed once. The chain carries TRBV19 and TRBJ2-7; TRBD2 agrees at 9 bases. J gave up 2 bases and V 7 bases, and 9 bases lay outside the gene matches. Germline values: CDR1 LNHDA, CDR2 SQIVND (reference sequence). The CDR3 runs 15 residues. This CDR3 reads CASKAASGRTYEQYF. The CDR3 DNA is TGTGCCAGTAAAGCGGCAAGCGGGAGGACCTACGAGCAGTACTTC.

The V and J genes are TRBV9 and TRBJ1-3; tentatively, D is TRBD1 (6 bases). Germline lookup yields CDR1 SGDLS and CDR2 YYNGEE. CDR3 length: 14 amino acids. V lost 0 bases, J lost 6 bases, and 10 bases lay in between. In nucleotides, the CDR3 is TGTGCCAGCAGCGTAGAACAGGGCGTAAACACCATATATTTT. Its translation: CASSVEQGVNTIYF.

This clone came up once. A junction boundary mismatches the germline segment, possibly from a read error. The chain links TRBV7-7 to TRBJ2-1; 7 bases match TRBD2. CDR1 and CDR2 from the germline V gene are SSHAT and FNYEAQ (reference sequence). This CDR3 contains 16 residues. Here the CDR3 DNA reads TGTGCTAGCAGCCTGGCCTTGGGAGGGACGGGAAGGGAGCAGTTCTTC. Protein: CASSLALGGTGREQFF.

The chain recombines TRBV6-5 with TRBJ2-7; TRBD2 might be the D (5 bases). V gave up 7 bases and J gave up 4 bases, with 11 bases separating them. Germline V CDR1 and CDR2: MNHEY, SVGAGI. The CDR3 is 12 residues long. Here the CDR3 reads CASTQTGYEQYF. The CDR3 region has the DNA TGTGCCAGCACCCAGACGGGGTACGAGCAGTACTTC.

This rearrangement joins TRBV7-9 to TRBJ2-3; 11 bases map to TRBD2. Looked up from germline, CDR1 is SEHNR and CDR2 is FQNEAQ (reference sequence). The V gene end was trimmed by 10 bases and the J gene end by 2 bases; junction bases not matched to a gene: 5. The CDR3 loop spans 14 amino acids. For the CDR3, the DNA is TGTGCCATCCAGACTAGCGGGAACACAGATACGCAGTATTTT. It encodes CAIQTSGNTDTQYF.

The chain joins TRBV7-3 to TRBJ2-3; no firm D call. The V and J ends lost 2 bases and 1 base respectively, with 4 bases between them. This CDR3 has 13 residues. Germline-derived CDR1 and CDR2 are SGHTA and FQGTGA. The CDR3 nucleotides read TGTGCCAGCAGCTTATATCGCACAGATACGCAGTATTTT. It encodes CASSLYRTDTQYF. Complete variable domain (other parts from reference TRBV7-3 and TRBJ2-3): GAGVSQTPSNKVTEKGKYVELRCDPISGHTALYWYRQSLGQGPEFLIYFQGTGAADDSGLPNDRFFAVRPEGSVSTLKIQRTERGDSAVYLCASSLYRTDTQYFGPGTRLTVL.

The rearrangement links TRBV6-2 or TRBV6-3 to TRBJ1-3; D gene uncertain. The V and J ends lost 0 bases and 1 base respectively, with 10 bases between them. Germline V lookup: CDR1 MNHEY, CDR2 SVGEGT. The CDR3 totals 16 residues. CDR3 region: CASSYSRGGSGNTIYF. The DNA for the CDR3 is TGTGCCAGCAGTTACTCTCGGGGAGGATCTGGAAACACCATATATTTT.

For the CDR3, the DNA is TGTGCCAGCAGTTACGGGGACAGAAATTCACCCCTCCACTTT. It specifies CASSYGDRNSPLHF. The chain links TRBV6-5 to TRBJ1-6; 7 nucleotides agree with TRBD1. This CDR3 spans 14 amino acids. Trimming removed 2 bases from V and 7 bases from J; junction bases left unmatched: 2. The germline V gene encodes CDR1 MNHEY and CDR2 SVGAGI.

The CDR3: CASSLVRGTDTQYF. As DNA, the CDR3 is TGCGCCAGCAGCTTGGTTCGCGGCACAGATACGCAGTATTTT. This chain joins TRBV5-1 and TRBJ2-3; D remains ambiguous. CDR1 SGHRS and CDR2 YFSETQ come from the germline V gene. The CDR3 has 14 amino acids. Trimming stripped 0 bases from V and 1 base from J, with 6 bases between. The full variable domain, with the rest looked up from reference TRBV5-1 and TRBJ2-3, is KAGVTQTPRYLIKTRGQQVTLSCSPISGHRSVSWYQQTPGQGLQFLFEYFSETQRNKGNFPGRFSGRQFSNSRSEMNVSTLELGDSALYLCASSLVRGTDTQYFGPGTRLTVL.

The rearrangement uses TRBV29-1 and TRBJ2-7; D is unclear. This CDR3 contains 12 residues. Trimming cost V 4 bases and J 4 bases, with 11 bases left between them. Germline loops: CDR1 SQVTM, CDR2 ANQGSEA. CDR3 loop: CSVVLLRYEQYF. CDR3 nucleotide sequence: TGCAGCGTTGTACTACTCCGATACGAGCAGTACTTC.

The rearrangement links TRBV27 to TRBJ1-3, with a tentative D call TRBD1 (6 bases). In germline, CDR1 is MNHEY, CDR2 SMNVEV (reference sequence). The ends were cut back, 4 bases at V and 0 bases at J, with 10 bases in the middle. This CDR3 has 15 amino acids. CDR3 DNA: TGTGCCAGCAGTTCCGACAGGAGCTCTGGAAACACCATATATTTT. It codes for CASSSDRSSGNTIYF.

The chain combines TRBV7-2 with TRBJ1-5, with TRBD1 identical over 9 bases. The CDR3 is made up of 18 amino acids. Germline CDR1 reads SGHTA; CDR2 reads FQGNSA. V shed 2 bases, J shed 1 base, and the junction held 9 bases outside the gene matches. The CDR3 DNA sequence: TGTGCCAGCAGCTTACCCTGGGGACAGGGTAGGAGCAATCAGCCCCAGCATTTT. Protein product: CASSLPWGQGRSNQPQHF.

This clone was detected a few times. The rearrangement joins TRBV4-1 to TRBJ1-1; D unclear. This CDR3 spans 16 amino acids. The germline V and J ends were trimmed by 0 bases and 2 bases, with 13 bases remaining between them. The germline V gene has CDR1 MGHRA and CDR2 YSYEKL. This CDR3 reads CASSQDHLAGNTEAFF. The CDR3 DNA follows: TGCGCCAGCAGCCAAGATCATCTCGCAGGCAACACTGAAGCTTTCTTT.

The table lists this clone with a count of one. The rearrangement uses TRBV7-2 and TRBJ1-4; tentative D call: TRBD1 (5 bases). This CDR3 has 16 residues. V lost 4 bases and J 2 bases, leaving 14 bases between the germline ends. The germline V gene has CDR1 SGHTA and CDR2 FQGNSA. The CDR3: CASSWSSGSTNEKLFF. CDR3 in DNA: TGTGCCAGCAGCTGGAGCTCAGGGTCCACTAATGAAAAACTGTTTTTT.